What follows are 30 T cell receptor beta chains derived from one specimen sequenced in a study of CD8 T cells in ankylosing spondylitis. TCRdb reprocessed the 5' RACE reads with MiXCR, giving one entry per CDR3 protein. The sample lists under 300,000 distinct CDR3 sequences, around 10% occurring once. The sample consisted of blood, either unsorted or a sorted T cell fraction (not recorded which). These TCRs come from a male donor with ankylosing spondylitis or in good health (not recorded which).

The genes are TRBV2 and TRBJ1-2; 9 positions match TRBD1. Losses at the gene ends were 6 bases for V and 4 bases for J; bases not matched to a gene: 3. The CDR3 runs 13 residues. Per the germline V gene, CDR1 is SNHLY and CDR2 is FYNNEI. The CDR3 spells CASRQGASYGYTF. The CDR3 DNA follows: TGTGCCAGCAGACAGGGGGCAAGCTATGGCTACACCTTC.

The J gene is TRBJ1-2, the V gene TRBV5-5; unclear D gene. The CDR3 consists of 13 residues. The ends were cut back, 0 bases at V and 7 bases at J, with 10 bases in the middle. Germline-derived CDR1 and CDR2 are SGHKS and YYEKEE (reference sequence). The CDR3 is CASSLEGRGGYTF. Here the CDR3 DNA reads TGTGCCAGCAGCTTGGAGGGTCGTGGTGGCTACACCTTC.

This clonotype was recorded many times. This rearrangement joins TRBV6-4 to TRBJ1-5; no definite D call. Per the germline V gene, CDR1 is MRHNA and CDR2 is SNTAGT. The CDR3 spans 16 residues. V lost 7 bases and J 0 bases, leaving 16 bases between the germline ends. The CDR3 coding sequence is TGTGCCAGCATATGGATAACCGGGCCTAGCAATCAGCCCCAGCATTTT. Residues: CASIWITGPSNQPQHF.

This rearrangement joins TRBV12-3 or TRBV12-4 to TRBJ2-7; D call uncertain. The CDR3 length is 12 residues. V lost 3 bases to trimming and J lost 6 bases, with 9 bases between them. The CDR3 DNA is TGTGCCAGCAGTTTGGTGTTGGTCGAGCAGTACTTC. This codes for CASSLVLVEQYF.

This clonotype showed up many times. The chain has TRBV7-6 and TRBJ1-2, with D uncertain. CDR1 and CDR2 from the germline V gene are SGHVS and FNYEAQ. V shed 2 bases and J shed 7 bases, with 20 bases lying between them. The CDR3 extends over 16 amino acids. DNA for the CDR3: TGTGCCAGCAGCTTACTGCCTCGTGCCGGACCCCTTGGCTACACCTTC. Amino acids: CASSLLPRAGPLGYTF.

Many counts were recorded for this clonotype. V and J are TRBV2 and TRBJ2-1, with 7 bases identical to TRBD2. V lost 6 bases, J lost 1 base, and 3 bases stayed unmatched. This CDR3 contains 14 residues. Germline values: CDR1 SNHLY, CDR2 FYNNEI. The CDR3 loop is CASRGTISYNEQFF. Here the CDR3 DNA reads TGTGCCAGCAGAGGGACTATATCCTACAATGAGCAGTTCTTC.

Many counts were recorded for this clonotype. The CDR3 reads CASSLKGTSGRETQYF. The CDR3 coding sequence is TGTGCCAGCAGCTTAAAAGGGACTAGTGGGAGGGAGACCCAGTACTTC. The chain couples TRBV7-8 to TRBJ2-5, with TRBD2 identical over 8 bases. V dropped 2 bases and J dropped 5; count of bases not matched to a gene: 10. The germline CDR1 and CDR2 sequences are SGHVS and FQNEAQ. The CDR3 totals 16 residues.

This clonotype was observed a few times. The chain's CDR3 is CASSIGTSGATDTQYF. In DNA, the CDR3 is TGTGCCAGCAGTATCGGGACTAGCGGAGCTACAGATACGCAGTATTTT. The chain employs TRBV27 and TRBJ2-3; 11 positions match TRBD2. J lost 3 bases, V lost 5 bases, and 7 bases had no gene match. Per the germline V gene, CDR1 is MNHEY and CDR2 is SMNVEV (reference sequence). The CDR3 extends over 16 amino acids.

This clonotype was picked up many times. This chain links TRBV5-1 with TRBJ2-5; a weak D match, TRBD2 (5 bases). Deletions cut 6 bases from V and 2 bases from J, with 11 bases between. CDR3 length equals 13 residues. Germline CDR1 SGHRS, CDR2 YFSETQ. The CDR3 DNA reads TGCGCCAGCAACCGGGGTATTCAAGAGACCCAGTACTTC. Its translation: CASNRGIQETQYF.

In this sample, this clonotype turned up a few times. The chain combines TRBV29-1 with TRBJ1-2, with D hard to call. Looked up from germline, CDR1 is SQVTM and CDR2 is ANQGSEA. V was trimmed by 0 bases and J by 7 bases, leaving 21 bases between them. The CDR3 length is 16 residues. The CDR3 DNA reads TGCAGCGTTGAAGAGCCTCTCCGTAACTATCGGGGTGGCTACACCTTC. Protein: CSVEEPLRNYRGGYTF.

This clonotype was picked up many times. The J gene is TRBJ1-2, the V gene TRBV20-1; D perhaps matches TRBD1 (5 bases). The CDR3 is 14 residues long. Germline loops: CDR1 DFQATT, CDR2 SNEGSKA (reference sequence). With 6 bases removed from V and 0 bases from J, the gap between germline ends came to 14 bases. In DNA, the CDR3 is TGCAGTGCGTCTACAGGACTTACTAACTATGGCTACACCTTC. This codes for CSASTGLTNYGYTF.

This clonotype showed up many times. The chain has TRBV27 and TRBJ1-1; possible D gene TRBD1, 6 bases. The germline V gene has CDR1 MNHEY and CDR2 SMNVEV (reference sequence). The CDR3 is 16 residues long. Between the trimmed V and J ends, which lost 4 bases and 4 bases, there was a span of 19 bases. The DNA for the CDR3 is TGTGCCAGCAGTTGGTCCTGGACAGCCAGCGGCACTGAAGCTTTCTTT. This sequence encodes CASSWSWTASGTEAFF.

This clonotype was picked up many times. This chain connects TRBV6-1 to TRBJ2-7; the match to TRBD2 covers 14 bases. Germline values: CDR1 MNHNS, CDR2 SASEGT. The junction had 8 bases not matched to a gene; V was cut back by 7 bases and J by 9 bases. The CDR3 spans 14 residues. The CDR3 bases are TGTGCCAGCAAAATGGGACTAGCGGGAGAAGTGCAGTACTTC. It yields the protein CASKMGLAGEVQYF.

This clonotype was detected ten times or more. The chain has TRBV5-5 and TRBJ2-2; 9 bases line up with TRBD2. CDR1 SGHKS and CDR2 YYEKEE come from the germline V gene (reference sequence). V lost 5 bases, J lost 0 bases, and 5 bases stayed unmatched. This CDR3 comprises 16 residues. DNA for the CDR3: TGTGCCAGCAGGGACCAGCGGGGGGCGAACACCGGGGAGCTGTTTTTT. Amino acid sequence: CASRDQRGANTGELFF. Full variable domain (rest looked up from reference TRBV5-5 and TRBJ2-2): DAGVTQSPTHLIKTRGQQVTLRCSPISGHKSVSWYQQVLGQGPQFIFQYYEKEERGRGNFPDRFSARQFPNYSSELNVNALLLGDSALYLCASRDQRGANTGELFFGEGSRLTVL.

The chain carries TRBV20-1 and TRBJ2-7, with 12 bases aligning to TRBD2. V lost 4 bases and J lost 4; bases outside the gene matches: 5. Germline values: CDR1 DFQATT, CDR2 SNEGSKA (reference sequence). This CDR3 is built from 14 residues. CDR3 coding DNA: TGCAGTGCTAACACCCTAGCGGGAGGGTACGAGCAGTACTTC. Protein: CSANTLAGGYEQYF.

This clonotype was seen ten or more times. The V call is TRBV5-1, the J call TRBJ1-4; D is perhaps TRBD1 (6 bases). There are 15 residues in the CDR3. Germline CDR1 is SGHRS and CDR2 is YFSETQ. Trimming removed 2 bases at V and 1 base at J, with 9 bases between. The CDR3 bases are TGCGCCAGCAGCTTAGGACAGCTAACTAATGAAAAACTGTTTTTT. It codes for CASSLGQLTNEKLFF.

At least ten counts were recorded for this clonotype. In nucleotides, the CDR3 is TGCAGTGCACCCCAACAGGGGCCCCAGGGAAAACTGTTTTTT. It translates to CSAPQQGPQGKLFF. The rearrangement uses TRBV20-1 and TRBJ1-4; 7 positions agree with TRBD1. The germline V gene encodes CDR1 DFQATT and CDR2 SNEGSKA (reference sequence). The CDR3 sequence is 14 residues long. After removal of 6 bases from V and 10 bases from J, the junction contained 14 bases not matched to a gene.

The chain has TRBV5-1 and TRBJ2-7; 10 nucleotides agree with TRBD2. Germline assignment: CDR1 SGHRS and CDR2 YFSETQ. This CDR3 comprises 15 residues. The V gene end was trimmed by 2 bases and the J gene end by 4 bases; junction bases not matched to a gene: 6. Written as DNA, the CDR3 is TGCGCCAGCAGCTTAGTAGCGGGAGGAATTTACGAGCAGTACTTC. This codes for CASSLVAGGIYEQYF. Full variable domain (remainder filled in from reference TRBV5-1 and TRBJ2-7): KAGVTQTPRYLIKTRGQQVTLSCSPISGHRSVSWYQQTPGQGLQFLFEYFSETQRNKGNFPGRFSGRQFSNSRSEMNVSTLELGDSALYLCASSLVAGGIYEQYFGPGTRLTVT.

This clonotype was observed at least ten times. The chain uses TRBV20-1 and TRBJ1-1; D gene uncertain. Germline CDR1 reads DFQATT; CDR2 reads SNEGSKA (reference sequence). The CDR3 sequence is 13 residues long. The V end lost 4 bases, the J end lost 3 bases, and 12 bases lay between the germline ends. For the CDR3, the DNA is TGCAGTGCTAACCGCGGAAGTGACACTGAAGCTTTCTTT. Its translation: CSANRGSDTEAFF.

In its sample, this clonotype was seen a few times. V is TRBV7-8 and J is TRBJ2-5, with 8 bases aligning to TRBD2. This CDR3 comprises 13 residues. Germline V gene data show CDR1 as SGHVS and CDR2 as FQNEAQ. V gave up 10 bases and J gave up 5 bases; unmatched junction bases: 9. Here the CDR3 reads CATSSGWAETQYF. In DNA, the CDR3 is TGTGCCACCTCTAGCGGGTGGGCGGAGACCCAGTACTTC.

This clonotype was observed at least ten times. J is TRBJ2-3 and V is TRBV25-1; D gene ambiguous. V was clipped by 4 bases and J by 6 bases, with 11 bases between them. This CDR3 contains 13 residues. CDR1 is MGHDK, CDR2 SYGVNS, per germline. CDR3 region: CASSGEASDTQYF. The CDR3 DNA is TGTGCCAGCAGTGGTGAAGCATCGGATACGCAGTATTTT.

Note on this clonotype: A much larger clone sits a single nucleotide away, making a read error possible. The V gene is TRBV5-1, the J gene TRBJ2-2; TRBD2 matches 7 bases. The CDR3 has 15 residues. The V segment lost 6 bases and the J segment 0 bases; nucleotides outside the gene matches: 5. The V gene's germline CDR1 is SGHRS and CDR2 YFSETQ. This CDR3 is CASTSGVTNTGELFF. The CDR3, as DNA: TGCGCCAGCACGAGCGGGGTCACGAACACCGGGGAGCTGTTTTTT.

This clonotype showed up many times. V gene TRBV20-1 combines with J gene TRBJ2-7, with 15 positions matching TRBD2. Per germline, CDR1 DFQATT and CDR2 SNEGSKA (reference sequence). The junction had 12 bases not matched to a gene; V was cut back by 5 bases and J by 7 bases. This CDR3 has 16 amino acids. The CDR3 protein is CSAPLGLAGGRGEQYF. The CDR3, as DNA: TGCAGTGCTCCCCTCGGACTAGCGGGGGGGCGGGGAGAGCAGTACTTC.

This clonotype was picked up many times. The genes are TRBV7-8 and TRBJ1-1; no firm D call. This CDR3 has 14 amino acids. CDR1 is SGHVS, CDR2 FQNEAQ, per germline. V lost 0 bases and J 2 bases, leaving 7 bases between the germline ends. The CDR3 nucleotides are TGTGCCAGCAGCTTAGCGATACGTAACACTGAAGCTTTCTTT. Translation: CASSLAIRNTEAFF.

This chain connects TRBV5-1 to TRBJ2-1; TRBD2 aligns across 9 bases. This CDR3 is 16 amino acids long. The V gene end was trimmed by 1 base and the J gene end by 1 base; junction bases not matched to a gene: 3. Germline CDR1 and CDR2: SGHRS and YFSETQ. The DNA of the CDR3 is TGCGCCAGCAGCTTGCCTACTAGCGGGTCCTACAATGAGCAGTTCTTC. It codes for CASSLPTSGSYNEQFF.

This clonotype was seen many times. The V call is TRBV12-3 or TRBV12-4, the J call TRBJ2-5; tentatively, D is TRBD2 (5 bases). CDR3 length equals 14 residues. The V gene lost 7 bases and the J gene lost 5 bases, with 17 bases spanning the gap. The CDR3 loop is CASKKYGDAETQYF. CDR3 in DNA: TGTGCCAGCAAAAAGTACGGGGATGCGGAGACCCAGTACTTC.

At least ten counts were recorded for this clonotype. The DNA for the CDR3 is TGCGCCAGCAGAATCCGACAAAACACTGAAGCTTTCTTT. This encodes CASRIRQNTEAFF. This chain joins TRBV5-1 and TRBJ1-1; D remains unclear. The germline gives CDR1 SGHRS, CDR2 YFSETQ. The CDR3 is 13 amino acids. Between the trimmed V and J ends, which lost 5 bases and 2 bases, there was a span of 10 bases. Filled out from reference TRBV5-1 and TRBJ1-1, the complete variable domain reads KAGVTQTPRYLIKTRGQQVTLSCSPISGHRSVSWYQQTPGQGLQFLFEYFSETQRNKGNFPGRFSGRQFSNSRSEMNVSTLELGDSALYLCASRIRQNTEAFFGQGTRLTVV.

This clonotype was recorded many times. The chain carries TRBV25-1 and TRBJ2-2, with D hard to call. V was cut by 4 bases and J by 4 bases, with 10 bases left in between. Germline-derived CDR1 and CDR2 are MGHDK and SYGVNS. The CDR3 is 14 amino acids. CDR3 DNA sequence: TGTGCCAGCAGTGCGGCTCCAAGCACCGGGGAGCTGTTTTTT. It codes for CASSAAPSTGELFF.

Many counts were recorded for this clonotype. This chain joins TRBV29-1 and TRBJ1-2; 7 nucleotides match TRBD1. Germline CDR1 SQVTM, CDR2 ANQGSEA. The CDR3 totals 14 residues. The J segment lost 0 bases and the V segment lost 1 base, leaving 2 bases of the junction unmatched. The CDR3 DNA reads TGCAGCGTTGAAGGCGGACAGGCTAACTATGGCTACACCTTC. Residues: CSVEGGQANYGYTF.

In its sample, this clonotype was seen a few times. This chain connects TRBV20-1 to TRBJ2-1; the match to TRBD2 covers 13 bases. CDR1 and CDR2 from the germline V gene are DFQATT and SNEGSKA (reference sequence). Unmatched junction bases numbered 20, after V lost 6 bases and J lost 0 bases. This CDR3 comprises 21 residues. The CDR3 sequence is CSALTTTGTSGKTFSYNEQFF. Written as DNA, the CDR3 is TGCAGTGCCTTAACGACTACCGGGACTAGCGGGAAAACCTTCTCCTACAATGAGCAGTTCTTC.